One sample yielded the 15 T cell receptor beta chains listed below, sequenced in a study of shared clonotypes between healthy human individuals. Generated by immunoSEQ multiplex PCR, the TCRdb table keeps only in-frame clones and is missing some. This sample has fewer than 1.4 million clones, with approximately 80% found just once. Sequencing was carried out using memory CD4+ T cells from PBMCs. Subset indicated: CD45RA-negative fraction. The source of these receptors is a young man in good health. Some clones in this sample may be carry-over from other donors' samples.

This clone was detected only once. This chain joins TRBV4-2 and TRBJ2-7; TRBD1 might be the D (5 bases). The CDR3 is made up of 13 amino acids. Germline V CDR1 and CDR2: LGHNA, YNFKEQ. V lost 1 base, J lost 5 bases, and 9 bases lay in between. The CDR3 sequence is CASSQGRVDEQYF. DNA for the CDR3: TGTGCCAGCAGCCAAGGCAGGGTCGACGAGCAGTACTTC.

The V gene is TRBV6-1, the J gene TRBJ2-7; weak D call: TRBD2 (5 bases). The germline V and J ends were trimmed by 10 bases and 4 bases, with 14 bases remaining between them. Germline V gene data show CDR1 as MNHNS and CDR2 as SASEGT. The CDR3 has 12 amino acids. The CDR3, as DNA: TGTGCCATAAGGAGGAGTTGGTACGAGCAGTACTTC. Translating gives CAIRRSWYEQYF.

This chain connects TRBV7-8 to TRBJ2-3; maybe TRBD1 (6 bases). The CDR3 spans 14 residues. The germline V and J ends were trimmed by 5 bases and 1 base, with 10 bases remaining between them. CDR1 and CDR2 (germline): SGHVS, FQNEAQ. The CDR3 is CASSIEGGTDTQYF. DNA for the CDR3: TGTGCCAGCAGCATCGAGGGGGGCACAGATACGCAGTATTTT.

The chain uses TRBV19 and TRBJ1-2; D is uncertain. This CDR3 contains 15 residues. V shed 2 bases and J shed 1 base, with 11 bases lying between them. Germline CDR1 reads LNHDA; CDR2 reads SQIVND (reference sequence). Here the CDR3 DNA reads TGTGCCAGTAGTATAAAAGGCAGAGTTAACTATGGCTACACCTTC. This encodes CASSIKGRVNYGYTF.

This chain links TRBV6-1 with TRBJ1-1; no clear D gene. This CDR3 contains 12 residues. Trimming stripped 2 bases from V and 8 bases from J, with 9 bases between. Germline lookup yields CDR1 MNHNS and CDR2 SASEGT. CDR3: CASSEPFMEAFF. Written as DNA, the CDR3 is TGTGCCAGCAGTGAACCTTTTATGGAAGCTTTCTTT.

This clone appeared a few times. The J gene is TRBJ2-7, the V gene TRBV7-2; D is possibly TRBD2 (6 bases). Trimming stripped 5 bases from V and 2 bases from J, with 16 bases between. This CDR3 is 15 amino acids long. CDR1 and CDR2 from the germline V gene are SGHTA and FQGNSA. CDR3 in DNA: TGTGCCAGCAGCGCCGGGGCGGGACCGGCCTACGAGCAGTACTTC. The encoded protein is CASSAGAGPAYEQYF.

The chain is built from TRBV5-1 and TRBJ2-7, with a weak D call TRBD1 (6 bases). The CDR3 loop spans 16 amino acids. Germline lookup yields CDR1 SGHRS and CDR2 YFSETQ. Trimming removed 0 bases at V and 5 bases at J, with 18 bases between. The CDR3 loop is CASSLVQGKESDEQYF. The DNA for the CDR3 is TGCGCCAGCAGCTTGGTACAGGGTAAGGAGTCGGACGAGCAGTACTTC.

The table lists this clone with a few counts. This chain uses TRBV4-1 with TRBJ1-4; maybe TRBD1 (6 bases). The CDR3 contains 16 residues. V lost 4 bases and J lost 6, with 18 bases in between. CDR1 is MGHRA and CDR2 is YSYEKL in the germline V gene. CDR3 nucleotides: TGCGCCAGCAGCCGCACCGAGACAGGTTATGATGAAAAACTGTTTTTT. It codes for CASSRTETGYDEKLFF.

CDR3 protein: CASSFTVGGDGYTF. CDR3 sequence (DNA): TGTGCCAGCAGCTTCACGGTGGGGGGAGATGGCTACACCTTC. J is TRBJ1-2 and V is TRBV7-8, with D possibly TRBD1 on 5 matching bases. This CDR3 region has 14 residues. V dropped 3 bases and J dropped 6 bases, with 14 bases sitting between them. The germline CDR1 and CDR2 sequences are SGHVS and FQNEAQ.

The CDR3 coding sequence is TGTGCCTGGAGTGCCCGACAGGGTTATGGCTACACCTTC. It codes for CAWSARQGYGYTF. The rearrangement joins TRBV30 to TRBJ1-2; 7 bases fit TRBD1. V was pared by 1 base and J by 5 bases, with 4 bases of the junction left unmatched. The CDR3 sequence is 13 residues long. Per germline, CDR1 GTSNPN and CDR2 SVGIG (reference sequence).

V gene TRBV29-1 combines with J gene TRBJ1-5, with 9 bases that match TRBD1. J was trimmed by 0 bases and V by 5 bases; bases with no gene match: 8. CDR1 is SQVTM, CDR2 ANQGSEA, per germline. The CDR3 consists of 16 residues. The CDR3 DNA reads as TGCAGCGTTCGAAGTATGGGACAGGGTAGCAATCAGCCCCAGCATTTT. Translating gives CSVRSMGQGSNQPQHF.

The V call is TRBV5-1, the J call TRBJ2-2; D ambiguous. The CDR3 has 14 amino acids. Germline V CDR1 and CDR2: SGHRS, YFSETQ. Trimming removed 6 bases from V and 2 bases from J, with 11 bases in between. CDR3 region: CASMSATNTGELFF. Here the CDR3 DNA reads TGCGCCAGCATGTCTGCTACCAACACCGGGGAGCTGTTTTTT.

The V and J genes are TRBV7-9 and TRBJ1-5, with D perhaps TRBD1 (5 bases). Trimming pared 4 bases from V and 11 bases from J, leaving 12 bases between. The CDR3 sequence is 12 residues long. From germline, CDR1 is SEHNR and CDR2 FQNEAQ (reference sequence). For the CDR3, the DNA is TGTGCCAGCAGCTCTATAGACAGCACCCAGCATTTT. It codes for CASSSIDSTQHF.

The rearrangement uses TRBV5-1 and TRBJ1-5, with 7 bases lining up with TRBD1. J gave up 6 bases and V 0 bases, and 9 bases lay outside the gene matches. CDR1 and CDR2 (germline): SGHRS, YFSETQ. The CDR3 is 16 residues long. The CDR3 spells CASSLDPQTGTQPQHF. CDR3 DNA sequence: TGCGCCAGCAGCTTGGACCCCCAGACAGGGACTCAGCCCCAGCATTTT.

Concerning this clone: Given a much more abundant clone one base away, this may be a read error. The rearrangement joins TRBV6-1 to TRBJ2-5, with TRBD1 identical over 7 bases. The CDR3 spans 15 residues. Germline lookup yields CDR1 MNHNS and CDR2 SASEGT. This CDR3 is CASSHRGPLQETPYF. Written as DNA, the CDR3 is TGTGCCAGCAGCCACAGGGGCCCTCTACAAGAGACCCCGTACTTC.